Listed below are T cell receptor beta chains from one sample, sequenced in a study of regulatory T cells in long-lasting Graves disease. TCRdb used MiXCR to reprocess the multiplex PCR reads, holding one entry per CDR3 protein. The repertoire holds some 370,000 distinct CDR3 sequences, with roughly 24% as singletons. The material sequenced was peripheral blood mononuclear cells (PBMCs), taken when the disease was refractory, from a patient treated with antithyroid drugs. Receptors were obtained from a woman in her forties with Graves disease. The conserved cysteine and the conserved F or W are not part of the CDR3 here. A D gene is named only where the DNA matches it firmly.

d_gene | len | j_gene | v_gene | CDR3aa
NA | 15 | TRBJ1-2 | TRBV5-6 | ASSLPNRALLFYGYT
TRBD1 | 11 | TRBJ1-2 | TRBV12-3/TRBV12-4 | ASSQDRGYGYT
NA | 11 | TRBJ1-1 | TRBV6-5 | ASSYLHYTEAF
TRBD2 | 12 | TRBJ2-5 | TRBV5-6 | ASHLAGGGMAQY
TRBD1 | 16 | TRBJ1-1 | TRBV28 | ASRSSGQGAILDTEAF
TRBD1 | 14 | TRBJ1-1 | TRBV6-1 | ASSDWDRVYRSEAF
NA | 14 | TRBJ1-1 | TRBV6-1 | ASSQMRGWMNTEAF
NA | 11 | TRBJ1-5 | TRBV20-1 | SAREEGDQPQH
NA | 11 | TRBJ2-7 | TRBV2 | ASRIDGPYEQY
NA | 12 | TRBJ2-7 | TRBV12-3/TRBV12-4 | ASSLEDGPYEQY
NA | 11 | TRBJ1-1 | TRBV11-2 | ASSGLTNTEAF
TRBD1 | 13 | TRBJ1-6 | TRBV11-2 | ASSVLGQLNSPLH
NA | 11 | TRBJ2-6 | TRBV30 | AWDSSGANVLT
NA | 12 | TRBJ1-6 | TRBV20-1 | SAIRDFENSPLH
TRBD1 | 15 | TRBJ2-7 | TRBV4-1 | ASSQAPTGVIFAGQY
NA | 14 | TRBJ1-6 | TRBV6-5 | ASSWGRSSYNSPLH
NA | 12 | TRBJ1-1 | TRBV6-1 | ASSEAGRTTEAF
NA | 11 | TRBJ1-2 | TRBV6-1 | ASSERREGGYT
NA | 10 | TRBJ1-1 | TRBV30 | AWSVPPKGAF
NA | 11 | TRBJ1-1 | TRBV11-2 | ASSRNLDGEAF
TRBD1 | 14 | TRBJ2-7 | TRBV7-9 | ASSFIPMDRAHEQY
TRBD1 | 12 | TRBJ1-2 | TRBV5-4 | ASSFTGGGNGYT
NA | 11 | TRBJ1-2 | TRBV28 | ASRGSESYGYT
NA | 11 | TRBJ1-1 | TRBV7-9 | ASSFGASTEAF
NA | 11 | TRBJ2-2 | TRBV2 | ASSEQNTGELF
TRBD2 | 16 | TRBJ2-7 | TRBV11-2 | ASRAGTSGHKLNYGQY
TRBD2 | 15 | TRBJ2-5 | TRBV10-1 | ASSESPTSGMRETQY
NA | 14 | TRBJ2-1 | TRBV2 | ASSDWGLATYNEQF
NA | 12 | TRBJ1-1 | TRBV19 | ASSIGALGAEAF
NA | 9 | TRBJ2-3 | TRBV5-1 | ASRTSETQY
NA | 13 | TRBJ2-1 | TRBV7-2 | ASSLRTQFYNEQF
NA | 12 | TRBJ2-7 | TRBV10-3 | AISASQGSYEQY
NA | 13 | TRBJ2-2 | TRBV6-1 | ASSTSALGTGELF
TRBD1 | 18 | TRBJ1-3 | TRBV11-2 | ASSHYPGTGGEKTGNTIY
NA | 11 | TRBJ2-2 | TRBV6-1 | ASRATNTGELF
TRBD1 | 15 | TRBJ1-2 | TRBV20-1 | SAREYRDRGSGYGYT
NA | 12 | TRBJ2-2 | TRBV12-3/TRBV12-4 | ACSLTGNTGELF
NA | 14 | TRBJ2-5 | TRBV3-1 | ASSQDLAVGAETQY
NA | 11 | TRBJ1-2 | TRBV9 | ASTSIYNYGYT
NA | 12 | TRBJ1-6 | TRBV7-9 | ASSQQGGSSPLH
TRBD1 | 12 | TRBJ1-1 | TRBV30 | ACPREGGQTEAF
TRBD2 | 14 | TRBJ2-7 | TRBV28 | ASRKLREEITYEQY
TRBD2 | 16 | TRBJ2-7 | TRBV2 | ASSEDWAWREISYEQY
TRBD1 | 13 | TRBJ2-7 | TRBV3-1 | ASSPGTGVPYEQY
TRBD1 | 12 | TRBJ2-5 | TRBV2 | ASSWGTVQETQY